This TCR beta chain was recorded in a study of OX40 agonist ivuxolimab in advanced cancers. Study-level points and caveats: Partly responding patients at 0.1-3.0 mg/kg showed some of the smallest clonal expansion. On average, CD8+ T cells had more expanded clones than CD4+.

V was clipped by 3 bases and J by 0 bases; unmatched bases: 0. Looked up from germline, CDR1 is SGHTA and CDR2 is FQGTGA. This CDR3 comprises 14 residues. A word on this clone: Its antigen is undetermined.

With baseline, cycle 4 day 1, and cycle 7 day 1 as timepoints, blood was sampled. Here immunoSEQ multiplex PCR was the method, and the copy in TCRdb shows in-frame clones only, minus some. This table holds some 83,000 clones, about 89% found once. The clonotype comes from an adult with an advanced solid tumor such as melanoma, head and neck, liver or kidney cancer. This specimen consisted of CD4+ or CD8+ T cells sorted from blood, obtained in a trial of the OX40 agonist ivuxolimab. The chain recombines TRBV7-3 with TRBJ1-1, with 8 positions matching TRBD1. The CDR3 reads CASSLDRVNTEAFF. The CDR3 nucleotides are TGTGCCAGCAGCTTGGACAGGGTGAACACTGAAGCTTTCTTT.